This TCR beta chain originates from a study of glioma-infiltrating T cells. General study points: Tissue-blood divergence was below expectation in non-neoplastic patients, above in gliomas. CDR3 overlap between tissue and blood was very small.

This clonotype was observed many times. What it binds is not known. Trimming pared 5 bases from V and 5 bases from J, leaving 21 bases between. CDR1 and CDR2 (germline): MNHNS, SASEGT. The CDR3 spans 16 residues. Using RNA template, CDR3s of TCR alpha and beta were amplified with iRepertoire arm-PCR. Input was 100-400 ng of tissue mRNA or PBMC total RNA. Via MiXCR, TCRdb re-called the multiplex PCR reads, giving one row per CDR3 protein. Of about 190,000 distinct CDR3 sequences in the sample, over 30% were seen once. The rearrangement joins TRBV6-1 to TRBJ2-5; D possibly uses TRBD1 or TRBD2 (6 bases each). This TCR was recovered from a human donor with low-grade glioma or glioblastoma, undergoing nonglioma brain surgery, or in good health (not recorded which). Specimen: glioma tissue, nonneoplastic brain tissue, or PBMCs (not recorded which). CDR3 DNA: TGTGCCAGCAGTCCGCGGGGCCAGGGGTATGACGAGACCCAGTACTTC. This sequence encodes CASSPRGQGYDETQYF.